The next 2 T cell receptor beta chains were all read from a single sample in a study of cytomegalovirus exposure and HLA in healthy donors. PCR employed 60 Vbeta and 13 Jbeta primers. Profiling relied on immunoSEQ multiplex PCR, and the TCRdb table lists in-frame clones only, not all of them. Of about 190,000 clones in the sample, roughly four fifths were seen once. Specimen: PBMCs. The receptors stem from a woman aged 25-40 years in good health and CMV-seropositive.

This clone is a singleton in its sample. This chain links TRBV25-1 with TRBJ2-1, with D possibly TRBD2 on 5 matching bases. The germline CDR1 and CDR2 sequences are MGHDK and SYGVNS. The V and J ends lost 6 bases and 13 bases respectively, with 13 bases between them. The CDR3 spans 11 residues. CDR3 in amino acids: CASSLSEVQFF. The CDR3 region has the DNA TGTGCCAGCAGCCTATCGGAGGTTCAGTTCTTC.

The chain couples TRBV5-1 to TRBJ2-5, with a weak D call TRBD1 (5 bases). Germline lookup yields CDR1 SGHRS and CDR2 YFSETQ. Between the trimmed V and J ends, which lost 4 bases and 5 bases, there was a span of 15 bases. CDR3 length: 14 residues. The CDR3 DNA follows: TGCGCCAGCAGCAGGGGTCAGGCGGAGGAGACCCAGTACTTC. As protein: CASSRGQAEETQYF.